The 19 T cell receptor beta chains listed next were all sequenced from one sample in a study of cytomegalovirus exposure and HLA in healthy donors. The primer mix had 60 Vbeta and 13 Jbeta primers. Profiling relied on immunoSEQ multiplex PCR, and the TCRdb table lists in-frame clones only, not all of them. This table has more than 90,000 clones, more than 75% appearing once. Sequencing input: PBMCs. These receptors all stem from a woman aged 55-69 years in good health and CMV-seronegative.

The chain employs TRBV2 and TRBJ1-4, with D possibly TRBD1 on 5 matching bases. This CDR3 is built from 14 residues. Trimming shortened V by 2 bases and J by 10 bases, and 14 bases separated the two germline ends. Germline V gives CDR1 SNHLY, CDR2 FYNNEI. CDR3: CASSEIGVGGKLFF. CDR3 nucleotide sequence: TGTGCCAGCAGTGAAATAGGTGTCGGGGGAAAACTGTTTTTT.

The V and J genes are TRBV4-2 and TRBJ1-4; D is perhaps TRBD1 (6 bases). CDR1 and CDR2 (germline): LGHNA, YNFKEQ. The CDR3 sequence is 17 residues long. V was shortened by 4 bases and J by 0 bases, with 15 bases between the two germline ends. CDR3 loop: CASSPLGTFATNEKLFF. CDR3 coding DNA: TGTGCCAGCAGCCCTCTCGGGACATTTGCAACTAATGAAAAACTGTTTTTT.

The V call is TRBV28, the J call TRBJ1-5; D call uncertain. The CDR3 is 15 amino acids. V lost 3 bases and J 0 bases, leaving 9 bases between the germline ends. Germline V lookup: CDR1 MDHEN, CDR2 SYDVKM. The CDR3: CASSFWRNSNQPQHF. CDR3 DNA sequence: TGTGCCAGCAGTTTTTGGAGAAATAGCAATCAGCCCCAGCATTTT. The full variable domain, rest sourced from reference TRBV28 and TRBJ1-5, is DVKVTQSSRYLVKRTGEKVFLECVQDMDHENMFWYRQDPGLGLRLIYFSYDVKMKEKGDIPEGYSVSREKKERFSLILESASTNQTSMYLCASSFWRNSNQPQHFGDGTRLSIL.

This clone occurred a few times. This sequence joins TRBV18 and TRBJ2-5; a possible D gene is TRBD2 (5 bases). Germline V CDR1 and CDR2: KGHSH, LQKENI. Trimming took 6 bases from V and 1 from J, leaving 15 bases between them. CDR3 length: 15 residues. The CDR3 DNA reads TGTGCCAGCTCTTCTAGCTTAGCTTCCCAAGAGACCCAGTACTTC. Protein product: CASSSSLASQETQYF.

The gene calls are TRBV18 and TRBJ2-2; 8 bases align to TRBD1. The germline V gene encodes CDR1 KGHSH and CDR2 LQKENI. J lost 2 bases, V lost 1 base, and 6 bases had no gene match. The CDR3 length is 17 residues. The CDR3 coding sequence is TGTGCCAGCTCACCACTGCAGGGGGCGTTTAACACCGGGGAGCTGTTTTTT. Its protein product is CASSPLQGAFNTGELFF.

The rearrangement uses TRBV5-6 and TRBJ2-3; 11 positions match TRBD2. J lost 2 bases, V lost 4 bases, and 6 bases had no gene match. Germline assignment: CDR1 SGHDT and CDR2 YYEEEE. The CDR3 spans 16 residues. The CDR3 bases are TGTGCCAGCAGCCAACTAGCGGGGGCCTTCACAGATACGCAGTATTTT. This gives the protein CASSQLAGAFTDTQYF.

This chain connects TRBV4-1 to TRBJ2-2, with 9 positions matching TRBD1. This CDR3 is 16 amino acids long. In germline, CDR1 is MGHRA, CDR2 YSYEKL. The J segment lost 6 bases and the V segment lost 0 bases, leaving 5 bases of the junction unmatched. Here the CDR3 DNA reads TGCGCCAGCAGCCAAGATGGGACAGGGAGTCCCGGGGAGCTGTTTTTT. Translated, it gives CASSQDGTGSPGELFF.

The chain links TRBV27 to TRBJ2-7, with TRBD1 as a possible D gene (6 bases). Trimming left V 11 bases short and J 0 bases short, with 14 bases between. The CDR3 contains 13 residues. Germline V gives CDR1 MNHEY, CDR2 SMNVEV (reference sequence). This chain's CDR3 is CALGADSSYEQYF. CDR3 bases: TGTGCCCTTGGGGCGGACAGCTCCTACGAGCAGTACTTC.

Of note for this clone: One end of the junction fails to match germline, which may point to a read error. V gene TRBV2 combines with J gene TRBJ2-7; 16 nucleotides agree with TRBD2. This CDR3 has 14 amino acids. Per the germline V gene, CDR1 is SNHLY and CDR2 is FYNNEI. The CDR3: CASPLGTSGRAIHF. Written as DNA, the CDR3 is TGTGCCAGCCCCCTAGGGACTAGCGGGAGGGCCATACACTTC.

This clone was observed a single time. The CDR3 DNA is TGTGCCAGCAGTCTCACCGGGACAGCCTACGAGCAGTACTTC. Residues: CASSLTGTAYEQYF. This chain uses TRBV27 with TRBJ2-7; 7 bases agree with TRBD1. This CDR3 is 14 amino acids long. With V trimmed by 5 bases and J by 2 bases, 6 bases remained unmatched. The germline V gene has CDR1 MNHEY and CDR2 SMNVEV (reference sequence).

This clone was counted a few times. This chain connects TRBV5-1 to TRBJ1-4; D perhaps matches TRBD1 (6 bases). This CDR3 is built from 16 residues. The V gene lost 3 bases and the J gene lost 0 bases, with 12 bases spanning the gap. The germline V gene has CDR1 SGHRS and CDR2 YFSETQ. CDR3 region: CASSSYRAATNEKLFF. The CDR3 DNA is TGCGCCAGCAGCTCGTACAGGGCCGCAACTAATGAAAAACTGTTTTTT.

The chain couples TRBV27 to TRBJ2-7; 9 positions match TRBD1. There are 15 residues in the CDR3. The germline V gene encodes CDR1 MNHEY and CDR2 SMNVEV (reference sequence). V lost 10 bases to trimming and J lost 2 bases; unmatched junction nucleotides: 12. The CDR3 DNA sequence: TGTGCCACCTCCTCCTTAGGGACAGGGCCCTACGAGCAGTACTTC. It codes for CATSSLGTGPYEQYF.

The genes are TRBV10-3 and TRBJ2-3, with 9 bases that match TRBD1. CDR1 ENHRY and CDR2 SYGVKD come from the germline V gene. Unmatched junction bases numbered 0, after V lost 2 bases and J lost 0 bases. This CDR3 has 15 amino acids. The CDR3 region is CAISEGTGSTDTQYF. Here the CDR3 DNA reads TGTGCCATCAGTGAGGGGACAGGGAGCACAGATACGCAGTATTTT.

This clone was seen a few times. J is TRBJ1-1 and V is TRBV5-1, with TRBD1 matching 11 bases. Losses at the gene ends were 2 bases for V and 5 bases for J; bases not matched to a gene: 11. The CDR3 length is 17 residues. Germline loops: CDR1 SGHRS, CDR2 YFSETQ. CDR3 protein: CASSFNGQGAGGTEAFF. DNA for the CDR3: TGCGCCAGCAGCTTTAACGGACAGGGGGCAGGGGGAACTGAAGCTTTCTTT.

The chain uses TRBV29-1 and TRBJ2-7, with 9 bases fitting TRBD1. CDR1 and CDR2 (germline): SQVTM, ANQGSEA. The CDR3 spans 13 residues. With 5 bases clipped from V and 1 base from J, the junction kept 3 bases outside the gene matches. CDR3 in DNA: TGCAGCGTTAGGGGGACAGGGTCCTACGAGCAGTACTTC. Protein sequence: CSVRGTGSYEQYF.

This clone showed up just a few times. V is TRBV12-5 and J is TRBJ1-2, with TRBD1 as a possible D gene (5 bases). With 4 bases removed from V and 1 base from J, the gap between germline ends came to 16 bases. CDR1 and CDR2 from the germline V gene are LGHNT and FRNRAP. The CDR3 consists of 16 residues. DNA for the CDR3: TGTGCTAGTGGTTCCCCCCACAGGCTGAGTAACTATGGCTACACCTTC. It encodes CASGSPHRLSNYGYTF.

The chain employs TRBV4-3 and TRBJ2-1; weak D call: TRBD2 (7 bases). Trimming pared 4 bases from V and 2 bases from J, leaving 18 bases between. Looked up from germline, CDR1 is LGHNA and CDR2 is YSLEER. CDR3 length: 17 residues. The CDR3: CASSRDVAGAPYNEQFF. The CDR3 nucleotides read TGCGCCAGCAGCCGTGATGTTGCGGGGGCGCCCTACAATGAGCAGTTCTTC.

The chain recombines TRBV28 with TRBJ1-2, with 10 nucleotides matching TRBD1. Losses at the gene ends were 2 bases for V and 3 bases for J; bases not matched to a gene: 3. Germline-derived CDR1 and CDR2 are MDHEN and SYDVKM. This CDR3 has 15 residues. In DNA form, the CDR3 reads TGTGCCAGCAGTTTAGGCGGGACAGGGGACTATGGCTACACCTTC. Residues: CASSLGGTGDYGYTF.

The chain recombines TRBV6-5 with TRBJ2-7, with a tentative D call TRBD2 (6 bases). Between the trimmed V and J ends, which lost 7 bases and 8 bases, there was a span of 15 bases. CDR3 length: 12 residues. Germline CDR1 and CDR2: MNHEY and SVGAGI. CDR3 region: CASMEGTLKQYF. CDR3 bases: TGTGCCAGCATGGAGGGAACCTTGAAGCAGTACTTC.